The T cell receptor beta chain described here comes from a study of T cell responses to AZD1222 COVID-19 vaccine. Repertoires were generated with immunoSEQ multiplex PCR, while TCRdb's copy carries only in-frame clones and drops some. The sample lists 100,000 to 150,000 clones; 90% were seen once. The receptor was derived from an adult in good health. Sequences were derived from peripheral blood, sampled on day 0 of MenACWY control vaccination.

CDR3: CSASFSFTSTDTQYF. Written as DNA, the CDR3 is TGCAGTGCTAGTTTTAGCTTCACTAGCACAGATACGCAGTATTTT. The rearrangement uses TRBV20-1 and TRBJ2-3; D unclear. The V gene lost 3 bases and the J gene lost 0 bases, with 13 bases spanning the gap. The CDR3 covers 15 residues. Germline V gene sequence: CDR1 DFQATT, CDR2 SNEGSKA (reference sequence).